The clone carrying this TCR beta chain came up a few times. CDR3 size: 15 residues. V gave up 5 bases and J gave up 2 bases, with 14 bases separating them. Germline V CDR1 and CDR2: SGHVS, FQNEAQ. The sample originates from a study of patients and donors after allogeneic stem cell transplantation. TCRdb re-called the RT-PCR reads through MiXCR, storing one row per CDR3 protein. This table holds about 960,000 distinct CDR3 sequences, 15% to 20% found once. The V call is TRBV7-8, the J call TRBJ2-3, with D possibly matching TRBD1 (7 bases). The TCR comes from a human donor who was either an allogeneic HSCT recipient or a stem cell or donor lymphocyte infusion donor (not recorded which). It is not recorded whose cells these are; they may come from a transplant donor. Sample: blood, either unsorted or a sorted T cell fraction (not recorded which). The CDR3 loop reads CASSRGTVSTDTQYF. Written as DNA, the CDR3 is TGTGCCAGCAGCCGCGGGACAGTATCCACAGATACGCAGTATTTT.